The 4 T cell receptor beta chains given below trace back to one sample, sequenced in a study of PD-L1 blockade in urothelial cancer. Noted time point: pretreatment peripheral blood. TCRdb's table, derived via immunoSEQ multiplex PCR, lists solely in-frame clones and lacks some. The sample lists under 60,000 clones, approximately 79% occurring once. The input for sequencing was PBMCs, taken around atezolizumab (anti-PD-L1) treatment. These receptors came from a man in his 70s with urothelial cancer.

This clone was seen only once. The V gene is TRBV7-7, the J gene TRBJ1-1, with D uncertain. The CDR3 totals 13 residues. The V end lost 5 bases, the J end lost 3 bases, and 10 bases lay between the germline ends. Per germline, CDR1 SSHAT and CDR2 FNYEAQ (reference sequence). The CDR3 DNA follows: TGTGCCAGCAGCCTTGCTCAGGACACTGAAGCTTTCTTT. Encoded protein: CASSLAQDTEAFF.

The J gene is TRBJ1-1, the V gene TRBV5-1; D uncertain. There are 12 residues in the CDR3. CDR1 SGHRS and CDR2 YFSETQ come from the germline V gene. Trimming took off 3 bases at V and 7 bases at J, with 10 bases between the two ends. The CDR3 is CASSSTSDEAFF. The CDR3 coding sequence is TGCGCCAGCAGCTCGACATCGGATGAAGCTTTCTTT.

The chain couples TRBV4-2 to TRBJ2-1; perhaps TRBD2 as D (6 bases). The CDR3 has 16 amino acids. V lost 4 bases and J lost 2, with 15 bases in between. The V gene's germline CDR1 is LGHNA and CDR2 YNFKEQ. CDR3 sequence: CASSPRRAGTYNEQFF. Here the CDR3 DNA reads TGTGCCAGCAGCCCCAGGAGGGCGGGAACCTACAATGAGCAGTTCTTC.

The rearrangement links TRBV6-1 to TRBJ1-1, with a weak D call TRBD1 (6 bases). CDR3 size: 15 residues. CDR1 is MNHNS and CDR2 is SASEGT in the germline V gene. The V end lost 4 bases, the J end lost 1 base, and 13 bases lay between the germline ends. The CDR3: CASSGPGTQNTEAFF. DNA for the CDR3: TGTGCCAGCAGTGGCCCAGGGACACAGAACACTGAAGCTTTCTTT.